This T cell receptor (beta chain) was obtained from a study of blood T cell repertoires in COVID-19. Across the study: There were acute and convalescent COVID-19 samples, and they came from the United States, Italy and Spain. Sources were T cells, B-cell-depleted T cells, or PBMCs; the material itself was cDNA or gDNA.

This CDR3 comprises 11 residues. Germline lookup yields CDR1 SNHLY and CDR2 FYNNEI. The V end lost 3 bases, the J end lost 8 bases, and 5 bases lay between the germline ends. Original processing notes: Amplifying reference gene primers gave estimates of nucleated cell counts. Produced via immunoSEQ multiplex PCR; TCRdb's table is partial and in-frame only. V and J calls and clone size follow that table, whereas D and trimming were derived from the DNA. The repertoire has about 190,000 clones, around nine tenths of them found once; the top ten carry roughly 6%. The source of this sequence is a woman aged 40 to 49 who had recovered from COVID-19. The chain is built from TRBV2 and TRBJ2-1; D is undetermined. Sequenced: peripheral blood. The CDR3 sequence: CASSDEHEQFF. The CDR3 DNA reads TGTGCCAGCAGTGACGAGCATGAGCAGTTCTTC. Full variable domain (missing parts from reference TRBV2 and TRBJ2-1): EPEVTQTPSHQVTQMGQEVILRCVPISNHLYFYWYRQILGQKVEFLVSFYNNEISEKSEIFDDQFSVERPDGSNFTLKIRSTKLEDSAMYFCASSDEHEQFFGPGTRLTVL.